This TCR beta chain was recovered during a study of blood T cells in healthy people across ages. Study results and limitations: Long-lived and aged donors differed, with more naive CD4+ cells and higher diversity in the long-lived.

The authors ran a second PCR of about 6 to 11 cycles using a sample-barcoded 5' primer and a J-beta primer mix. TCRdb reprocessed the 5' RACE reads via MiXCR and lists one record per CDR3 protein. Of roughly 1.6 million distinct CDR3 sequences in the sample, about 31% were seen once. This clonotype was counted between two and nine times. The target antigen is unknown. The germline V gene has CDR1 ENHRY and CDR2 SYGVKD. CDR3 length equals 16 residues. With 3 bases clipped from V and 3 bases from J, the junction kept 8 bases outside the gene matches. This receptor was taken from a woman aged 25 to 45 in good health. The chain is built from TRBV10-3 and TRBJ1-1; the match to TRBD1 covers 9 bases. The sample comprised blood. The CDR3 loop is CAISDLGTGSDTEAFF. DNA for the CDR3: TGTGCCATCAGTGATCTCGGGACAGGGTCGGACACTGAAGCTTTCTTT.